The TCR beta chain under discussion was sequenced for a study of T cell changes during pregnancy in multiple sclerosis (dated by TCRdb to 2018 to 2020). In the study overall: The study looked at changes in the T cell repertoire across pregnancy in women with multiple sclerosis.

The library came from the immunoSEQ multiplex PCR assay. In its TCRdb copy, this immuneACCESS table keeps in-frame sequences only and misses some clones. Where compared with another copy, unresolved V genes explain less than half of these, and the others have no known cause. In this sample the table shows 35,000 to 45,000 clones, around 90% of which occur a single time. The ten biggest clones cover roughly 0.53% of the sample. On this clone: Its antigen specificity is not known. Base qualities were left out, and no much larger clone turns up one base away.

Its CDR3 holds 15 amino acids, cysteine through phenylalanine. Only the CDR3 region is kept as DNA, spanning 45 bases read in frame from base 1. Based on the germline V gene, the CDR1 and CDR2 sequences are SNHLY and FYNNEI. Trimming at the junction amounts to 5 bases on V and 4 bases on J, and the germline ends lie 16 bases apart. Here the chain combines TRBV2 and TRBJ2-3; the D gene is possibly TRBD1, with 5 bases matching. The sequence was collected from a female donor with multiple sclerosis, enrolled in a pregnancy study. The source was CD4+ T cells from peripheral blood mononuclear cells, collected in the first trimester of pregnancy. In nucleotide form, the sequence is TGTGCCAGCAGTCCGTGGCCAGGGTGGTCAGATACGCAGTATTTT. Its translation reads: CASSPWPGWSDTQYF.